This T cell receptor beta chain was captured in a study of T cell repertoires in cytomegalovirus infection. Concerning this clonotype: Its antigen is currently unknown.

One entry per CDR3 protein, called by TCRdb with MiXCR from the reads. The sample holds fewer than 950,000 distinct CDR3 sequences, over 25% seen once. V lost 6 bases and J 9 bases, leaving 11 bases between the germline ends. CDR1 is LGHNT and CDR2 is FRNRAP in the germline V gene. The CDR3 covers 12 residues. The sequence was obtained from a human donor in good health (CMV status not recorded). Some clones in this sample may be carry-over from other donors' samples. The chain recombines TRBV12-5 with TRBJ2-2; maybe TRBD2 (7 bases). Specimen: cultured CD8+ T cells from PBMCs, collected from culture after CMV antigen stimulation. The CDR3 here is CASGWGGRELFF. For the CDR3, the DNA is TGTGCTAGTGGGTGGGGGGGCCGGGAGCTGTTTTTT. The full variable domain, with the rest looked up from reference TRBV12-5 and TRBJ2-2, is DARVTQTPRHKVTEMGQEVTMRCQPILGHNTVFWYRQTMMQGLELLAYFRNRAPLDDSGMPKDRFSAEMPDATLATLKIQPSEPRDSAVYFCASGWGGRELFFGEGSRLTVL.